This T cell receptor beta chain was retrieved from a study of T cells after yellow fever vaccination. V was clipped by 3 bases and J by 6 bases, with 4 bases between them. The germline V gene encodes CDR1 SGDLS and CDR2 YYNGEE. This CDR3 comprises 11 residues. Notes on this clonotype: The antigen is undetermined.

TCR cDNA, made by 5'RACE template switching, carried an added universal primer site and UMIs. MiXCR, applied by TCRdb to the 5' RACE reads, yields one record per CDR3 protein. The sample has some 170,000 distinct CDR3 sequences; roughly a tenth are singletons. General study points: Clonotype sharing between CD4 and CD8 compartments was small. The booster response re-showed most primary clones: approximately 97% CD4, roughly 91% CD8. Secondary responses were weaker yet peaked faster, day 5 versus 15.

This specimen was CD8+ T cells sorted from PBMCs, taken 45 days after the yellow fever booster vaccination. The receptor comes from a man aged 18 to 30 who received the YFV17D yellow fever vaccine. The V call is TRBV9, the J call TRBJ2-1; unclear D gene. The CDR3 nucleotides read TGTGCCAGCAGCGGGACCAATGAGCAGTTCTTC. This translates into CASSGTNEQFF.